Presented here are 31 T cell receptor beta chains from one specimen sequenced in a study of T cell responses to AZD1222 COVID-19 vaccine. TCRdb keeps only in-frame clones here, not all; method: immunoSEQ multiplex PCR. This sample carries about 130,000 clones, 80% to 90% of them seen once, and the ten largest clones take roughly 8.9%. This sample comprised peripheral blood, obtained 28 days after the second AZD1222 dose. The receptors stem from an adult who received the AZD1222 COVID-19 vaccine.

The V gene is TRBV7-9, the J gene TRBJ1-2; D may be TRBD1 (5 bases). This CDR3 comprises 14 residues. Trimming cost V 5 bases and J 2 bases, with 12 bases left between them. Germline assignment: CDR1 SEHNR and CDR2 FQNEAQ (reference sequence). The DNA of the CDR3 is TGTGCCAGCAGCAGCACGGGGGGAAACTATGGCTACACCTTC. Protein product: CASSSTGGNYGYTF. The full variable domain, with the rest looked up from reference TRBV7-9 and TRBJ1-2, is DTGVSQNPRHKITKRGQNVTFRCDPISEHNRLYWYRQTLGQGPEFLTYFQNEAQLEKSRLLSDRFSAERPKGSFSTLEIQRTEQGDSAMYLCASSSTGGNYGYTFGSGTRLTVV.

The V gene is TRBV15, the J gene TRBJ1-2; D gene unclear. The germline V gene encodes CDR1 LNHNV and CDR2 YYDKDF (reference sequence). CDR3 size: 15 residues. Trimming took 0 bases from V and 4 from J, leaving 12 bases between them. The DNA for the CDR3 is TGTGCCACCAGCAGAGATCTGAGGGTGGGCTATGGCTACACCTTC. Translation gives CATSRDLRVGYGYTF.

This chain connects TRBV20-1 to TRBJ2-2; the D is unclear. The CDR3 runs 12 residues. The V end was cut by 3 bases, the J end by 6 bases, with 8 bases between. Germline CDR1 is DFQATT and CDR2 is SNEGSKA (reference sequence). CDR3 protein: CSASNGPGELFF. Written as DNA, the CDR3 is TGCAGTGCTAGTAATGGGCCCGGGGAGCTGTTTTTT.

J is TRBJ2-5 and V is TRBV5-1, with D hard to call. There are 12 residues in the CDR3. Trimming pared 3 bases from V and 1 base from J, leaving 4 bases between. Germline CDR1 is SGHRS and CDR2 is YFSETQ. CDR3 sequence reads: CASSSGQETQYF. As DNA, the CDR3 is TGCGCCAGCAGCTCGGGCCAAGAGACCCAGTACTTC.

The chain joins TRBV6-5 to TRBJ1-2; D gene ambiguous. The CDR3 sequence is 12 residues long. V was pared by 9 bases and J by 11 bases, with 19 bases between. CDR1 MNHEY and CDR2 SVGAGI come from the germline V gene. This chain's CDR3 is CASSPGSLGYTF. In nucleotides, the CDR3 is TGTGCCAGTTCCCCGGGGAGTTTGGGGTACACCTTC.

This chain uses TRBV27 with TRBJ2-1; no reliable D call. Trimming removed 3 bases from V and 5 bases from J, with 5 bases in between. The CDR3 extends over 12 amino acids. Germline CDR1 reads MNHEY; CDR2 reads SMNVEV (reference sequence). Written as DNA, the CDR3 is TGTGCCAGCAGTTTTGGCAACAATGAGCAGTTCTTC. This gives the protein CASSFGNNEQFF.

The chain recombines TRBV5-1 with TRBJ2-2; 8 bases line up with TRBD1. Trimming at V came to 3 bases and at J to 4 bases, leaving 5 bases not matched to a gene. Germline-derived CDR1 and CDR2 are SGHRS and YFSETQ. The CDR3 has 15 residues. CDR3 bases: TGCGCCAGCAGCTCACAGGGGGTGGCCACCGGGGAGCTGTTTTTT. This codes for CASSSQGVATGELFF.

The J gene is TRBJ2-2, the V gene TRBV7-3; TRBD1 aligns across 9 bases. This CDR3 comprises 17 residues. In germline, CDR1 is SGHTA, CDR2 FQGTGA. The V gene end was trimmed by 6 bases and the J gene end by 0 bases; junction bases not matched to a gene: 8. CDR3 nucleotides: TGTGCCAGCAGACCGGGACAGGGCGATGCGAACACCGGGGAGCTGTTTTTT. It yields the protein CASRPGQGDANTGELFF. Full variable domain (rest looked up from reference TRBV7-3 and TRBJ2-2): GAGVSQTPSNKVTEKGKYVELRCDPISGHTALYWYRQSLGQGPEFLIYFQGTGAADDSGLPNDRFFAVRPEGSVSTLKIQRTERGDSAVYLCASRPGQGDANTGELFFGEGSRLTVL.

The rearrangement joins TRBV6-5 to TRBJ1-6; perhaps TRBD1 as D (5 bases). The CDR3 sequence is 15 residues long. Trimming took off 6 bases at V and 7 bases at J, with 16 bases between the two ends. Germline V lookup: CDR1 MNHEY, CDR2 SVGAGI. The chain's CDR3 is CASRRGPRDNSPLHF. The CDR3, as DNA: TGTGCCAGCAGGAGGGGCCCCAGGGACAATTCACCCCTCCACTTT.

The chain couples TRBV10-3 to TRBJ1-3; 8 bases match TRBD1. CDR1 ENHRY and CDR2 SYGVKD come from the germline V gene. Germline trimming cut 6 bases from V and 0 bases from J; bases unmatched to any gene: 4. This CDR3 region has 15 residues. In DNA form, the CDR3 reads TGTGCCATCAGCGGACAGGGCCTCTCTGGAAACACCATATATTTT. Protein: CAISGQGLSGNTIYF.

Written as DNA, the CDR3 is TGTGCCACGGAACTAGATCCAACAGATACGCAGTATTTT. It is translated as CATELDPTDTQYF. The V call is TRBV2, the J call TRBJ2-3; D might be TRBD2 (5 bases). The germline V gene encodes CDR1 SNHLY and CDR2 FYNNEI. The CDR3 covers 13 residues. Trimming pared 10 bases from V and 3 bases from J, leaving 14 bases between.

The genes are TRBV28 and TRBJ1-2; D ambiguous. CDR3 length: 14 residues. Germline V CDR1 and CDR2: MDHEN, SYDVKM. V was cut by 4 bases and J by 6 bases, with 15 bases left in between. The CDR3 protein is CASSSPPLTHGYTF. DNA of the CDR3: TGTGCCAGCAGTTCCCCTCCTTTAACCCATGGCTACACCTTC.

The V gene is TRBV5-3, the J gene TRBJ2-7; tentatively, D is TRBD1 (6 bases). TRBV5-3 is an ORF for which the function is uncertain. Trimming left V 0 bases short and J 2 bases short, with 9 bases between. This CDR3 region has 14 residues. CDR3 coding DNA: TGTGCCAGAAGCTTGGCTCGGACAGCCTACGAGCAGTACTTC. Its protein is CARSLARTAYEQYF.

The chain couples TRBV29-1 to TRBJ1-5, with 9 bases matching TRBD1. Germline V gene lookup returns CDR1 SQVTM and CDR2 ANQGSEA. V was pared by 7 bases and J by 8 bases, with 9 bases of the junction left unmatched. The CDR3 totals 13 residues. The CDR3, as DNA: TGCAGCGCCCAGGGACAGGGAAACGAGCCCCAGCATTTT. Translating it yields CSAQGQGNEPQHF.

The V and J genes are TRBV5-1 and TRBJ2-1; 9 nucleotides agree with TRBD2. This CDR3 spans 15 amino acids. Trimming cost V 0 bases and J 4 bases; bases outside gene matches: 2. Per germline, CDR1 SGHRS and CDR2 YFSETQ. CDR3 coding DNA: TGCGCCAGCAGCTTGGGACTAGCGGTTTACAATGAGCAGTTCTTC. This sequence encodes CASSLGLAVYNEQFF.

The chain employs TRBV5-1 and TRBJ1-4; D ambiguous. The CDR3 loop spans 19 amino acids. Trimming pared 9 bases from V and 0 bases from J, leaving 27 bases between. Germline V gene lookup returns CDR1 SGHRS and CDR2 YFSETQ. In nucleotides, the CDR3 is TGCGCCACCCCGAACAGAAACCTTCCCGGCGTTGCAACTAATGAAAAACTGTTTTTT. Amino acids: CATPNRNLPGVATNEKLFF. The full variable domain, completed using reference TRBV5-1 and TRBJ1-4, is KAGVTQTPRYLIKTRGQQVTLSCSPISGHRSVSWYQQTPGQGLQFLFEYFSETQRNKGNFPGRFSGRQFSNSRSEMNVSTLELGDSALYLCATPNRNLPGVATNEKLFFGSGTQLSVL.

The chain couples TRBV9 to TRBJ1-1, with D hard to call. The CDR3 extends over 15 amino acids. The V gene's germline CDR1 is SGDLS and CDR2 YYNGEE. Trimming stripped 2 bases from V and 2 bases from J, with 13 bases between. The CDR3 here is CASSVQSDGNTEAFF. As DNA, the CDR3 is TGTGCCAGCAGCGTCCAAAGCGACGGTAACACTGAAGCTTTCTTT.

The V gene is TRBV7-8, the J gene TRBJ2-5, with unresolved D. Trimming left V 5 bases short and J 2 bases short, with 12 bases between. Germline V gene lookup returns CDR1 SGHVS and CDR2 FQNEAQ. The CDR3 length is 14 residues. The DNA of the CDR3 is TGTGCCAGCAGCCCGCGGCGTAGTCAAGAGACCCAGTACTTC. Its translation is CASSPRRSQETQYF.

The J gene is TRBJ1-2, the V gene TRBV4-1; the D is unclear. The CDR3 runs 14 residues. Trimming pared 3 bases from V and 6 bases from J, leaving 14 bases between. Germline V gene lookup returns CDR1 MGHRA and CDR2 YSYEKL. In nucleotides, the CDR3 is TGCGCCAGCAGCCAGTCTCGGGAGGGTAATGGCTACACCTTC. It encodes CASSQSREGNGYTF.

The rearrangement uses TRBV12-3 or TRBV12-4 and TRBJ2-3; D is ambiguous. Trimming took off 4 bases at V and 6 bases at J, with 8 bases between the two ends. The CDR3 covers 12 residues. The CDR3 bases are TGTGCCAGCAGTTCGAGTGGGGATACGCAGTATTTT. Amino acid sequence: CASSSSGDTQYF.

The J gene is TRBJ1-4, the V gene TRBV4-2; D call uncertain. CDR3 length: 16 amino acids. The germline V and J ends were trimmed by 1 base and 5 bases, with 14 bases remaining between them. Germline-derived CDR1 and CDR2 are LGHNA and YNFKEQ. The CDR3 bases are TGTGCCAGCAGCCAAGGGGGATACGGACCGAATGAAAAACTGTTTTTT. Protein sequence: CASSQGGYGPNEKLFF.

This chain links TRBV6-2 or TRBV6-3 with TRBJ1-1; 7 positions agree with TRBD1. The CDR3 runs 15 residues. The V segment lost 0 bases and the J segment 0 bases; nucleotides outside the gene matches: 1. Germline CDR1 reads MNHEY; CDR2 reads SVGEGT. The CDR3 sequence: CASSYSGGLNTEAFF. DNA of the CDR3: TGTGCCAGCAGTTACTCAGGGGGCTTGAACACTGAAGCTTTCTTT.

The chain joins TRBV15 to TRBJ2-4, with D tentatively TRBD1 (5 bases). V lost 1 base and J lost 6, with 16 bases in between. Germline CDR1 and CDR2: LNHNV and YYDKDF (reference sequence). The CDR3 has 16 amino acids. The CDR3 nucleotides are TGTGCCACCAGCAGAGTGCCCTTAGGGGTGGGAAACATTCAGTACTTC. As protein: CATSRVPLGVGNIQYF.

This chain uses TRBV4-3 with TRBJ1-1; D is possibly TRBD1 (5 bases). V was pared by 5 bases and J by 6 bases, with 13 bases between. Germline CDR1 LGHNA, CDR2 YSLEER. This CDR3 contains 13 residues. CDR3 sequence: CASSSRRGPEAFF. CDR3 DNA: TGCGCCAGCAGCTCGAGACGGGGCCCTGAAGCTTTCTTT.

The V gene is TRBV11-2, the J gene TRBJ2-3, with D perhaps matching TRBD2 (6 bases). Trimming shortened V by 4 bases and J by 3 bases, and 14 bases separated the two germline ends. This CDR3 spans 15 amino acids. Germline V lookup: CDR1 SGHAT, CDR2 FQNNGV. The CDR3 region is CASSSHLGGTDTQYF. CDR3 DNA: TGTGCCAGCAGCTCCCATCTGGGAGGTACAGATACGCAGTATTTT.

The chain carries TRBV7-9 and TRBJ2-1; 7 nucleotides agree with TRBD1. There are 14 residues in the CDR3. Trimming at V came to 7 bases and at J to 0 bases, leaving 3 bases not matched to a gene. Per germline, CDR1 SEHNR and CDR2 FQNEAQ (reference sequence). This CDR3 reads CASTGGSSYNEQFF. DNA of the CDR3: TGTGCCAGCACAGGGGGAAGCTCCTACAATGAGCAGTTCTTC. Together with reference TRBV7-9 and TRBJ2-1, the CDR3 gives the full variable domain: DTGVSQNPRHKITKRGQNVTFRCDPISEHNRLYWYRQTLGQGPEFLTYFQNEAQLEKSRLLSDRFSAERPKGSFSTLEIQRTEQGDSAMYLCASTGGSSYNEQFFGPGTRLTVL.

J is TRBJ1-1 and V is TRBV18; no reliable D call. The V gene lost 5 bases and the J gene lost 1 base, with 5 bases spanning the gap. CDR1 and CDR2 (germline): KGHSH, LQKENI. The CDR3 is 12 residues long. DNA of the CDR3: TGTGCCAGCTCAAGGGAGAACACTGAAGCTTTCTTT. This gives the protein CASSRENTEAFF.

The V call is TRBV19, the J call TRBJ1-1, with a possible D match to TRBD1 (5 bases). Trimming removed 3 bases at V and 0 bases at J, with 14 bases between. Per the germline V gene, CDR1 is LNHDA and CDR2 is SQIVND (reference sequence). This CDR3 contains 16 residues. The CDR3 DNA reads TGTGCCAGTAGTATTGATACAGGCCCCCTGAACACTGAAGCTTTCTTT. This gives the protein CASSIDTGPLNTEAFF.

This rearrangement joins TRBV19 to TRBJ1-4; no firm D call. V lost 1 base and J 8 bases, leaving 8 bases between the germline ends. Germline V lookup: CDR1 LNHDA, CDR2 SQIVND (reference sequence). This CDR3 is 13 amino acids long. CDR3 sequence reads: CASSIVPSEKLFF. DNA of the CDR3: TGTGCCAGTAGTATAGTCCCTTCGGAAAAACTGTTTTTT.

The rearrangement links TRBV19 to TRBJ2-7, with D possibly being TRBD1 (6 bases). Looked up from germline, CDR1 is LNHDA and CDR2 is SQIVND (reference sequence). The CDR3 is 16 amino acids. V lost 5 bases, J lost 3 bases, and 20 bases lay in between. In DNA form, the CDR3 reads TGTGCCAGTAGTCTCGCCTCAGGGGTGACCCACTACGAGCAGTACTTC. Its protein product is CASSLASGVTHYEQYF.

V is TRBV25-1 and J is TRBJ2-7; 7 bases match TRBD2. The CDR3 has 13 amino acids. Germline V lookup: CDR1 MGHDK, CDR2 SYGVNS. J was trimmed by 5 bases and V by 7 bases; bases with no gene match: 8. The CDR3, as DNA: TGTGCCAGCATCTCCTCCGGGGGGAACGAGCAGTACTTC. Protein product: CASISSGGNEQYF.